These T cell receptor beta chains were read from a single sample in a study of cytomegalovirus exposure and HLA in healthy donors. TCRdb's table, derived via immunoSEQ multiplex PCR, lists solely in-frame clones and lacks some. The repertoire includes roughly 230,000 clones, 70% to 90% of them detected once, and around 0.22% sits in the top ten. The sequenced sample consisted of PBMCs. The source of these receptors is a girl aged 2 to 9 in good health and CMV-seronegative. CDR3s include the opening cysteine and the closing phenylalanine or tryptophan. A D gene is named only where the DNA matches it firmly. Clone size appears in some rows only: once, few, many, or a class for an expanded clone.

CDR3aa	CDR3nt	abundance	v_gene	j_gene	d_gene
CAWRGQTAPNSPLHF	TGTGCCTGGAGAGGTCAGACAGCCCCTAATTCACCCCTCCACTTT	NA	TRBV30	TRBJ1-6	NA
CASSSTFSNQPQHF	TGTGCCAGCAGCTCTACCTTTAGCAATCAGCCCCAGCATTTT	NA	TRBV11-2	TRBJ1-5	NA
CASSSGQGYGYTF	TGTGCCAGCAGTTCTGGACAGGGGTATGGCTACACCTTC	NA	TRBV5-4	TRBJ1-2	TRBD1
CASSVLAGGVSTDTQYF	TGTGCCAGCAGTGTGTTAGCGGGGGGAGTAAGCACAGATACGCAGTATTTT	few	TRBV25-1	TRBJ2-3	TRBD2
CASSLWGDYGYTF	TGTGCCAGCAGTTTATGGGGGGACTATGGCTACACCTTC	NA	TRBV27	TRBJ1-2	NA
CASSLDRGNYGYTF	TGTGCCAGCAGTCTGGACAGGGGGAACTATGGCTACACCTTC	NA	TRBV6-1	TRBJ1-2	TRBD1
CASSVGAGTRQYEQYF	TGTGCCAGCAGCGTAGGGGCCGGGACTAGACAGTACGAGCAGTACTTC	NA	TRBV9	TRBJ2-7	TRBD2
CASSLVSGAYTEAFF	TGCGCCAGCAGCTTGGTCTCAGGGGCTTACACTGAAGCTTTCTTT	NA	TRBV5-1	TRBJ1-1	NA
CASRRLDSFGQYF	TGTGCCAGCAGACGCCTGGACAGTTTCGGGCAGTACTTC	NA	TRBV6-5	TRBJ2-7	NA
CAWSSFWQGDGYTF	TGTGCCTGGAGTTCCTTCTGGCAGGGCGATGGCTACACCTTC	NA	TRBV30	TRBJ1-2	NA
CASRGIGGGAYEQFF	TGTGCCAGCAGGGGGATTGGCGGGGGGGCTTATGAGCAGTTCTTC	NA	TRBV6-1	TRBJ2-1	TRBD2
CASSLLAGGRTDTQYF	TGCGCCAGCAGCCTACTAGCGGGGGGGCGGACAGATACGCAGTATTTT	NA	TRBV5-1	TRBJ2-3	TRBD2
CASSGGTFEQFF	TGCGCCAGCAGCGGAGGGACTTTTGAGCAGTTCTTC	NA	TRBV5-1	TRBJ2-1	NA
CASSLFATSRYEQYF	TGTGCCAGCAGTTTATTCGCGACTAGTCGGTACGAGCAGTACTTC	NA	TRBV28	TRBJ2-7	NA
CASSLAGTGELFF	TGCGCCAGCAGCTTGGCAGGGACCGGGGAGCTGTTTTTT	NA	TRBV5-1	TRBJ2-2	NA
CARSLGLAGGLAKNIQYF	TGTGCCAGAAGCTTGGGACTAGCGGGGGGGCTAGCCAAAAACATTCAGTACTTC	NA	TRBV5-3	TRBJ2-4	TRBD2
CASSLGTGLYEQYF	TGTGCCAGCAGCTTAGGGACAGGGCTATACGAGCAGTACTTC	few	TRBV7-8	TRBJ2-7	TRBD1
CASSSPGTPYGYTF	TGTGCCAGCAGTAGCCCCGGGACACCTTATGGCTACACCTTC	NA	TRBV6-5	TRBJ1-2	NA
CASSRYNEQFF	TGTGCCAGCAGCCGCTACAATGAGCAGTTCTTC	few	TRBV11-2	TRBJ2-1	NA
CASSLRGGNTEAFF	TGTGCCAGCAGCTTGAGAGGGGGGAACACTGAAGCTTTCTTT	NA	TRBV11-3	TRBJ1-1	NA
CASSETGGQGIYEQYF	TGTGCCAGCAGTGAAACGGGGGGACAGGGGATCTACGAGCAGTACTTC	NA	TRBV6-1	TRBJ2-7	TRBD1
CASSLGGTGNTEAFF	TGCGCCAGCAGCTTGGGGGGCACGGGGAACACTGAAGCTTTCTTT	NA	TRBV5-1	TRBJ1-1	NA
CASSRGVEREAFF	TGTGCCAGCAGCCGAGGCGTAGAGAGGGAAGCTTTCTTT	NA	TRBV11-2	TRBJ1-1	NA
CASSFRDRGSKSYNEQFF	TGTGCCAGCAGCTTCCGGGACAGGGGGTCCAAATCCTACAATGAGCAGTTCTTC	few	TRBV7-9	TRBJ2-1	TRBD1
CASSYRGGGNTIYF	TGTGCCAGCAGTTACAGGGGTGGGGGAAACACCATATATTTT	NA	TRBV6-5	TRBJ1-3	NA
CASSQVQRELNEQFF	TGCGCCAGCAGCCAAGTCCAGCGGGAGTTAAATGAGCAGTTCTTC	NA	TRBV4-1	TRBJ2-1	TRBD2
CASSERSPGVSTEAFF	TGTGCCAGCAGTGAAAGGTCCCCAGGGGTTAGCACTGAAGCTTTCTTT	once	TRBV2	TRBJ1-1	NA
CAWSVTGNEQFF	TGTGCCTGGAGTGTTACCGGCAATGAGCAGTTCTTC	few	TRBV30	TRBJ2-1	NA
CASSLGGGGEKLFF	TGCGCCAGCAGCTTGGGCGGGGGGGGCGAAAAACTGTTTTTT	NA	TRBV5-1	TRBJ1-4	NA
CASSQTSRSSYNEQFF	TGTGCCAGCAGCCAAACGTCTCGGAGCTCCTACAATGAGCAGTTCTTC	few	TRBV5-6	TRBJ2-1	NA
CASSPQYNEQFF	TGTGCCAGCAGCCCTCAGTACAATGAGCAGTTCTTC	NA	TRBV4-2	TRBJ2-1	NA
CAWSVGQGGGAFF	TGTGCCTGGAGTGTGGGGCAGGGAGGAGGAGCTTTCTTT	NA	TRBV30	TRBJ1-1	NA
CASSLTRETQYF	TGTGCCAGCAGTTTAACGCGAGAGACCCAGTACTTC	NA	TRBV25-1	TRBJ2-5	NA
CACRQGNTEAFF	TGTGCCTGTCGACAGGGGAACACTGAAGCTTTCTTT	NA	TRBV30	TRBJ1-1	TRBD1